A selection of T cell receptor beta chains follows, all from one sample in a study of T cell changes during pregnancy in multiple sclerosis. Profiling relied on immunoSEQ multiplex PCR, and the TCRdb table lists in-frame clones only, not all of them. This sample has roughly 40,000 clones, with just over 90% found just once. The source material was peripheral blood, sampled before pregnancy. The receptors come from a female donor with multiple sclerosis, enrolled in a pregnancy study. CDR3s include the opening cysteine and the closing phenylalanine or tryptophan. D genes are given only for firm matches. Clone size, where shown, is once, few, many, or a class for clones that have expanded.

CDR3 protein: CASSPIIGRALDTGELFF; CDR3 DNA: TGTGCCAGCAGCCCCATCATCGGGAGGGCCCTGGACACCGGGGAGCTGTTTTTT; J gene: TRBJ2-2; V gene: TRBV5-4; clone size: .; D gene: TRBD2; CDR3 length: 18
CDR3 protein: CASSRQGASSYEQYF; CDR3 DNA: TGTGCCAGCAGTCGACAGGGAGCGTCGTCCTACGAGCAGTACTTC; J gene: TRBJ2-7; V gene: TRBV7-2; clone size: once; D gene: TRBD1; CDR3 length: 15
CDR3 protein: CASSLVAGGANTEAFF; CDR3 DNA: TGCGCCAGCAGCTTGGTGGCAGGGGGAGCGAACACTGAAGCTTTCTTT; J gene: TRBJ1-1; V gene: TRBV5-1; clone size: .; D gene: TRBD1; CDR3 length: 16
CDR3 protein: CASSELQVVGYTF; CDR3 DNA: TGCGCCAGCAGTGAGCTACAGGTCGTTGGCTACACCTTC; J gene: TRBJ1-2; V gene: TRBV10-2; clone size: .; D gene: .; CDR3 length: 13
CDR3 protein: CASTALSIYSNQPQHF; CDR3 DNA: TGTGCCAGCACCGCTCTGAGTATATATAGCAATCAGCCCCAGCATTTT; J gene: TRBJ1-5; V gene: TRBV28; clone size: .; D gene: .; CDR3 length: 16
CDR3 protein: CASSFSVNTEAFF; CDR3 DNA: TGTGCCAGTAGTTTTTCGGTGAACACTGAAGCTTTCTTT; J gene: TRBJ1-1; V gene: TRBV19; clone size: .; D gene: .; CDR3 length: 13
CDR3 protein: CASSTYLSTDTQYF; CDR3 DNA: TGTGCCAGCAGTACCTATCTTAGCACAGATACGCAGTATTTT; J gene: TRBJ2-3; V gene: TRBV27; clone size: once; D gene: .; CDR3 length: 14
CDR3 protein: CASSRGTGSKQETQYF; CDR3 DNA: TGTGCCAGCAGCCGAGGGACAGGCAGTAAACAAGAGACCCAGTACTTC; J gene: TRBJ2-5; V gene: TRBV7-6; clone size: .; D gene: TRBD1; CDR3 length: 16
CDR3 protein: CASSLSQRGQYF; CDR3 DNA: TGTGCCAGCAGTCTGTCCCAGCGTGGGCAGTATTTT; J gene: TRBJ2-3; V gene: TRBV28; clone size: .; D gene: .; CDR3 length: 12
CDR3 protein: CASSSGAGVINEQYF; CDR3 DNA: TGTGCCAGCAGCTCAGGAGCGGGAGTTATCAACGAGCAGTACTTC; J gene: TRBJ2-7; V gene: TRBV7-8; clone size: .; D gene: TRBD2; CDR3 length: 15
CDR3 protein: CASSLTAGATGELFF; CDR3 DNA: TGTGCCAGCAGCTTAACAGCGGGGGCCACCGGGGAGCTGTTTTTT; J gene: TRBJ2-2; V gene: TRBV7-3; clone size: once; D gene: TRBD2; CDR3 length: 15
CDR3 protein: CASSWGLAPHEQFF; CDR3 DNA: TGTGCCAGCAGTTGGGGCCTAGCGCCCCATGAGCAGTTCTTC; J gene: TRBJ2-1; V gene: TRBV27; clone size: .; D gene: .; CDR3 length: 14
CDR3 protein: CASGLGLRGTSGRAGSYNEQFF; CDR3 DNA: TGTGCTAGTGGTTTGGGACTTCGAGGGACTAGCGGGAGGGCCGGGTCCTACAATGAGCAGTTCTTC; J gene: TRBJ2-1; V gene: TRBV12-5; clone size: .; D gene: TRBD2; CDR3 length: 22
CDR3 protein: CAISESSENQPQHF; CDR3 DNA: TGTGCCATCAGTGAGTCCTCTGAGAATCAGCCCCAGCATTTT; J gene: TRBJ1-5; V gene: TRBV10-3; clone size: .; D gene: .; CDR3 length: 14
CDR3 protein: CASSLAGTLSYEQYF; CDR3 DNA: TGTGCCAGCAGTTTGGCCGGGACACTTTCCTACGAGCAGTACTTC; J gene: TRBJ2-7; V gene: TRBV28; clone size: .; D gene: .; CDR3 length: 15
CDR3 protein: CASSIDYSGRTKNIQYF; CDR3 DNA: TGTGCCAGTAGTATAGATTACAGCGGGAGAACCAAAAACATTCAGTACTTC; J gene: TRBJ2-4; V gene: TRBV19; clone size: .; D gene: TRBD2; CDR3 length: 17
CDR3 protein: CASSLAGYEQYF; CDR3 DNA: TGTGCCAGCAGTTTAGCAGGATACGAGCAGTACTTC; J gene: TRBJ2-7; V gene: TRBV28; clone size: once; D gene: .; CDR3 length: 12
CDR3 protein: CAHPGQGAKRGEKDEQYF; CDR3 DNA: TGCGCCCACCCGGGGCAGGGGGCTAAGCGGGGAGAGAAGGACGAGCAGTACTTC; J gene: TRBJ2-7; V gene: TRBV10-1; clone size: few; D gene: .; CDR3 length: 18
CDR3 protein: CASSITSGSSQFF; CDR3 DNA: TGTGCCAGTAGTATAACCAGCGGGAGCTCGCAGTTCTTC; J gene: TRBJ2-1; V gene: TRBV19; clone size: once; D gene: TRBD2; CDR3 length: 13
CDR3 protein: CASSRLAGGINEQFF; CDR3 DNA: TGTGCCAGTTCGCGACTAGCGGGAGGTATCAATGAGCAGTTCTTC; J gene: TRBJ2-1; V gene: TRBV6-5; clone size: .; D gene: TRBD2; CDR3 length: 15
CDR3 protein: CASSIGRSLGKDEQYF; CDR3 DNA: TGTGCCAGTAGTATAGGTCGTAGTCTCGGTAAAGACGAGCAGTACTTC; J gene: TRBJ2-7; V gene: TRBV19; clone size: .; D gene: .; CDR3 length: 16
CDR3 protein: CASSLARSGEQYF; CDR3 DNA: TGTGCCAGCAGTTTGGCTAGGTCGGGGGAGCAGTACTTC; J gene: TRBJ2-7; V gene: TRBV27; clone size: .; D gene: .; CDR3 length: 13
CDR3 protein: CASRGQGRVATEAFF; CDR3 DNA: TGTGCCAGCCGGGGACAGGGGAGGGTAGCCACTGAAGCTTTCTTT; J gene: TRBJ1-1; V gene: TRBV5-4; clone size: .; D gene: TRBD1; CDR3 length: 15
CDR3 protein: CASSYSFSTDTQYF; CDR3 DNA: TGTGCCAGCAGTTACTCCTTCAGCACAGATACGCAGTATTTT; J gene: TRBJ2-3; V gene: TRBV6-5; clone size: .; D gene: .; CDR3 length: 14
CDR3 protein: CASSQIDRGVRPMNTEAFF; CDR3 DNA: TGCGCCAGCAGTCAAATAGACAGGGGAGTACGACCCATGAACACTGAAGCTTTCTTT; J gene: TRBJ1-1; V gene: TRBV23-1; clone size: few; D gene: TRBD1; CDR3 length: 19